The source of this T cell receptor (beta chain) is a study of shared clonotypes between healthy human individuals. Sequencing used immunoSEQ multiplex PCR; TCRdb keeps in-frame clones, though not all of them. Counted here are more than 2,000,000 clones, approximately 92% occurring once; the ten biggest clones make up about 0.13%. The CDR3 spans 14 residues. The V and J ends lost 4 bases and 4 bases, in that order; junction bases with no gene match: 1. Germline V lookup: CDR1 SGDLS, CDR2 YYNGEE. The sequenced sample consisted of naive CD4+ T cells sorted from blood. The subset here: CD45RA+ positively selected. The chain has TRBV9 and TRBJ2-1; 11 bases agree with TRBD2. The clonotype originates from a man between 18 and 29 years old in good health. The CDR3 region has the DNA TGTGCCAGCAGCCTAGCGGGAGGATACAATGAGCAGTTCTTC. This gives the protein CASSLAGGYNEQFF.